This entry lists 25 T cell receptor beta chains sequenced from one sample in a study of OX40 agonist ivuxolimab in advanced cancers. Only in-frame clones appear in the TCRdb table, and some are missing; sequencing was by immunoSEQ multiplex PCR. Of 60,000 to 75,000 clones in the sample, 80% to 95% were seen once. The sequences come from CD4+ or CD8+ T cells sorted from blood, collected in a trial of the OX40 agonist ivuxolimab. All receptors derive from an adult with an advanced solid tumor such as melanoma, head and neck, liver or kidney cancer.

V usage is TRBV6-1 and J usage is TRBJ1-1; no definite D call. The V gene lost 3 bases and the J gene lost 11 bases, with 7 bases spanning the gap. The CDR3 runs to 10 residues. Germline CDR1 MNHNS, CDR2 SASEGT. As DNA, the CDR3 is TGTGCCAGCAGTGATTTGGGGGCTTTCTTT. It is translated as CASSDLGAFF.

The chain joins TRBV4-3 to TRBJ2-7, with D maybe TRBD2 (6 bases). This CDR3 is 15 amino acids long. The germline CDR1 and CDR2 sequences are LGHNA and YSLEER. The ends were cut back, 0 bases at V and 3 bases at J, with 12 bases in the middle. The CDR3 sequence: CASSQDTSGLYEQYF. DNA for the CDR3: TGCGCCAGCAGCCAAGATACGTCGGGACTCTACGAGCAGTACTTC.

This chain joins TRBV15 and TRBJ2-7; TRBD1 or TRBD2 may be the D gene (7 bases each). V lost 5 bases, J lost 4 bases, and 12 bases lay in between. Germline V lookup: CDR1 LNHNV, CDR2 YYDKDF (reference sequence). The CDR3 is 13 residues long. CDR3 coding DNA: TGTGCCACCAGCCCCAGGGGGGGGTACGAGCAGTACTTC. It translates to CATSPRGGYEQYF.

J is TRBJ2-7 and V is TRBV13; D is undetermined. Germline CDR1 is PRHDT and CDR2 is FYEKMQ (reference sequence). This CDR3 contains 13 residues. Trimming took 1 base from V and 6 from J, leaving 10 bases between them. DNA for the CDR3: TGTGCCAGCAGCTTAGATATAGGTCCCGAGCAGTACTTC. Amino acids: CASSLDIGPEQYF. Using reference TRBV13 and TRBJ2-7 for the parts outside the CDR3, the full variable domain is AAGVIQSPRHLIKEKRETATLKCYPIPRHDTVYWYQQGPGQDPQFLISFYEKMQSDKGSIPDRFSAQQFSDYHSELNMSSLELGDSALYFCASSLDIGPEQYFGPGTRLTVT.

This sequence joins TRBV18 and TRBJ2-7; a weak D match, TRBD2 (7 bases). The CDR3 is 12 amino acids. In germline, CDR1 is KGHSH, CDR2 LQKENI. V dropped 2 bases and J dropped 6 bases, with 8 bases sitting between them. CDR3 sequence (DNA): TGTGCCAGCTCACCAGGGGGGGCCGAGCAGTACTTC. This encodes CASSPGGAEQYF. Variable domain in full (rest from reference TRBV18 and TRBJ2-7): NAGVMQNPRHLVRRRGQEARLRCSPMKGHSHVYWYRQLPEEGLKFMVYLQKENIIDESGMPKERFSAEFPKEGPSILRIQQVVRGDSAAYFCASSPGGAEQYFGPGTRLTVT.

The rearrangement links TRBV7-6 to TRBJ1-4; TRBD1 agrees at 8 bases. This CDR3 has 14 amino acids. Germline CDR1 and CDR2: SGHVS and FNYEAQ. V shed 2 bases and J 8 bases; nucleotides not matched to a gene: 4. CDR3 DNA: TGTGCCAGCAGCTTACAGGGGGCTGGCGAAAAACTGTTTTTT. Translated, it gives CASSLQGAGEKLFF.

This sequence joins TRBV19 and TRBJ2-5; 7 nucleotides line up with TRBD2. The end of the DNA is better explained by TRBJ2-7, so the J call may be wrong. The germline CDR1 and CDR2 sequences are LNHDA and SQIVND (reference sequence). This CDR3 has 15 amino acids. CDR3: CASRYRDYGVYEQYF. CDR3 sequence (DNA): TGTGCCAGTAGATACCGGGACTACGGCGTCTACGAGCAGTACTTC.

The chain has TRBV4-3 and TRBJ1-2, with 7 bases fitting TRBD1. Germline V gene sequence: CDR1 LGHNA, CDR2 YSLEER. This CDR3 comprises 17 residues. The V segment lost 2 bases and the J segment 2 bases; nucleotides outside the gene matches: 11. The CDR3 region is CASSQYQGTELNYGYTF. CDR3 in DNA: TGCGCCAGCAGCCAATACCAAGGGACAGAACTGAACTATGGCTACACCTTC.

The chain recombines TRBV29-1 with TRBJ2-2, with 10 bases lining up with TRBD1. The CDR3 is 16 residues long. J was trimmed by 1 base and V by 5 bases; bases with no gene match: 7. Germline CDR1 and CDR2: SQVTM and ANQGSEA. The CDR3, as DNA: TGCAGCGTTACAACGGGACAGGGGATGAACACCGGGGAGCTGTTTTTT. Amino acids: CSVTTGQGMNTGELFF.

The DNA for the CDR3 is TGTGCCAGCAGGAAAACAGGTTTTGGAAACACCATATATTTT. This codes for CASRKTGFGNTIYF. The rearrangement uses TRBV2 and TRBJ1-3, with D perhaps TRBD1 (5 bases). The CDR3 contains 14 residues. V lost 6 bases, J lost 3 bases, and 12 bases lay in between. Germline CDR1 reads SNHLY; CDR2 reads FYNNEI. Complete variable domain (other parts from reference TRBV2 and TRBJ1-3): EPEVTQTPSHQVTQMGQEVILRCVPISNHLYFYWYRQILGQKVEFLVSFYNNEISEKSEIFDDQFSVERPDGSNFTLKIRSTKLEDSAMYFCASRKTGFGNTIYFGEGSWLTVV.

About this clone itself: Its ends do not fully match the called genes, so a read error is possible. The rearrangement uses TRBV6-1 and TRBJ2-7; D not resolved. This CDR3 has 15 amino acids. CDR1 and CDR2 (germline): MNHNS, SASEGT. The CDR3 sequence is CTSSERHPASYEQYF. The CDR3 DNA is TGTACCAGCAGTGAACGACATCCCGCCTCCTACGAGCAGTACTTC.

This sequence joins TRBV7-9 and TRBJ2-5; no clear D gene. Germline CDR1 SEHNR, CDR2 FQNEAQ (reference sequence). The V and J ends lost 0 bases and 1 base respectively, with 6 bases between them. This CDR3 contains 14 residues. The CDR3 sequence: CASSLAKLQETQYF. CDR3 nucleotide sequence: TGTGCCAGCAGCTTAGCGAAGCTCCAAGAGACCCAGTACTTC.

The chain employs TRBV4-3 and TRBJ1-5; TRBD1 agrees at 8 bases. Trimming cost V 6 bases and J 6 bases; bases outside gene matches: 10. The germline V gene encodes CDR1 LGHNA and CDR2 YSLEER. The CDR3 extends over 15 amino acids. CDR3 bases: TGCGCCAGCAGTTTCTTAGACAGGGGAGGTCAGCCCCAGCATTTT. The encoded protein is CASSFLDRGGQPQHF.

The J gene is TRBJ2-7, the V gene TRBV11-2; 7 bases are a match to TRBD1. The V gene's germline CDR1 is SGHAT and CDR2 FQNNGV. The CDR3 totals 16 residues. Trimming removed 6 bases from V and 0 bases from J; junction bases left unmatched: 11. CDR3 amino acids: CASSVPGGSSSYEQYF. DNA of the CDR3: TGTGCCAGCAGTGTTCCAGGGGGTTCTTCCTCCTACGAGCAGTACTTC.

V usage is TRBV6-5 and J usage is TRBJ1-1; D gene uncertain. V was cut by 5 bases and J by 7 bases, with 8 bases left in between. Germline CDR1 and CDR2: MNHEY and SVGAGI. The CDR3 is made up of 11 amino acids. In DNA form, the CDR3 reads TGTGCCAGCAGTCCGGGATATGAAGCTTTCTTT. This translates into CASSPGYEAFF.

V gene TRBV19 combines with J gene TRBJ1-1; D call uncertain. The CDR3 contains 14 residues. V was cut by 1 base and J by 4 bases, with 10 bases left in between. Looked up from germline, CDR1 is LNHDA and CDR2 is SQIVND (reference sequence). As DNA, the CDR3 is TGTGCCAGTAGTATAGCCCTCGGTGGCACTGAAGCTTTCTTT. Translated: CASSIALGGTEAFF.

The V gene is TRBV29-1, the J gene TRBJ2-2, with D unclear. Germline lookup yields CDR1 SQVTM and CDR2 ANQGSEA. This CDR3 is built from 13 residues. Trimming took off 3 bases at V and 0 bases at J, with 5 bases between the two ends. In DNA, the CDR3 is TGCAGCGTTGATAGGGCGAACACCGGGGAGCTGTTTTTT. Translation: CSVDRANTGELFF.

This chain uses TRBV29-1 with TRBJ2-7; TRBD1 might be the D (6 bases). Germline lookup yields CDR1 SQVTM and CDR2 ANQGSEA. The CDR3 has 15 amino acids. The V end was cut by 0 bases, the J end by 4 bases, with 16 bases between. CDR3 loop: CSVEERGQGWYEQYF. CDR3 DNA sequence: TGCAGCGTTGAAGAGAGAGGCCAGGGGTGGTACGAGCAGTACTTC.

The V call is TRBV9, the J call TRBJ2-7, with TRBD1 matching over 7 bases. V trimming: 3 bases; J trimming: 5 bases; junction bases outside the gene matches: 5. This CDR3 has 13 residues. Germline V gene data show CDR1 as SGDLS and CDR2 as YYNGEE. The CDR3 reads CASSAQGVNEQYF. The CDR3 coding sequence is TGTGCCAGCAGCGCCCAGGGGGTCAACGAGCAGTACTTC.

This chain connects TRBV7-2 to TRBJ2-3; the D gene could be TRBD1 or TRBD2 (5 bases each). The CDR3 spans 15 residues. V dropped 6 bases and J dropped 4 bases, with 17 bases sitting between them. Germline V gene sequence: CDR1 SGHTA, CDR2 FQGNSA. The CDR3 loop is CASSTVGGEADTQYF. The CDR3 bases are TGTGCCAGCAGTACAGTTGGGGGAGAGGCAGATACGCAGTATTTT.

The chain combines TRBV11-3 with TRBJ2-2; 7 bases are a match to TRBD2. The V gene end was trimmed by 5 bases and the J gene end by 0 bases; junction bases not matched to a gene: 3. The V gene's germline CDR1 is SGHNT and CDR2 YENEEA. The CDR3 has 15 residues. The CDR3 DNA reads TGTGCCAGCAGCCCCGGGACTACGAACACCGGGGAGCTGTTTTTT. Protein sequence: CASSPGTTNTGELFF.

CDR3 residues: CASSHGGGPGELFF. The CDR3 DNA reads TGTGCCAGCAGCCATGGTGGGGGCCCCGGGGAGCTGTTTTTT. The chain employs TRBV7-6 and TRBJ2-2; perhaps TRBD1 as D (6 bases). This CDR3 region has 14 residues. Trimming pared 5 bases from V and 6 bases from J, leaving 13 bases between. Germline CDR1 is SGHVS and CDR2 is FNYEAQ.

The chain uses TRBV5-1 and TRBJ1-4; D unresolved. V lost 2 bases and J 1 base, leaving 9 bases between the germline ends. CDR3 length: 15 amino acids. The germline gives CDR1 SGHRS, CDR2 YFSETQ. CDR3 region: CASSLKGGTNEKLFF. DNA of the CDR3: TGCGCCAGCAGCTTAAAAGGAGGAACTAATGAAAAACTGTTTTTT.

The chain carries TRBV19 and TRBJ2-3, with TRBD1 identical over 7 bases. The CDR3 is made up of 16 amino acids. CDR1 LNHDA and CDR2 SQIVND come from the germline V gene (reference sequence). V lost 8 bases to trimming and J lost 1 base; unmatched junction nucleotides: 12. The CDR3 DNA sequence: TGTGCCAGTCCCCCACTCCCGACAGGGTGCACAGATACGCAGTATTTT. This codes for CASPPLPTGCTDTQYF.

The chain joins TRBV27 to TRBJ2-3; the D is unclear. CDR1 MNHEY and CDR2 SMNVEV come from the germline V gene (reference sequence). The CDR3 loop spans 13 amino acids. Trimming took 6 bases from V and 5 from J, leaving 12 bases between them. The DNA for the CDR3 is TGTGCCAGCAGCGTACTTGGGCGAGATACGCAGTATTTT. Protein sequence: CASSVLGRDTQYF.